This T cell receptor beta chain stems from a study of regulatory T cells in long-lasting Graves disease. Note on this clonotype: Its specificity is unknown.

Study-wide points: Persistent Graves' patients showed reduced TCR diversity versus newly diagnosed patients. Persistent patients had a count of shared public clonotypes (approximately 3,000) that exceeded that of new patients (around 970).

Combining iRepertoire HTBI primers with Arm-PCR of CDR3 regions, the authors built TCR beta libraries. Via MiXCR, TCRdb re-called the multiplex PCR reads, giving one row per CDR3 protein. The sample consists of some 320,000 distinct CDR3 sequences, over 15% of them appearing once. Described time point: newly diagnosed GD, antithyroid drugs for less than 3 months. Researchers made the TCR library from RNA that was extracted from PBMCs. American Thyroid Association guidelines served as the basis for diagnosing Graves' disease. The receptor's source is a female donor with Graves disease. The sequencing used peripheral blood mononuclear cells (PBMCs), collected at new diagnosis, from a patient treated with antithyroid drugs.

CDR3 in DNA: TGTGCCAGTAAGGCCGAGATGGGGGGCGCGGGTGGTGGCTACACCTTC. Protein product: CASKAEMGGAGGGYTF. The chain recombines TRBV19 with TRBJ1-2; TRBD1 is a possible D gene (6 bases). The CDR3 spans 16 residues. Per the germline V gene, CDR1 is LNHDA and CDR2 is SQIVND (reference sequence). V lost 7 bases, J lost 7 bases, and 25 bases lay in between.